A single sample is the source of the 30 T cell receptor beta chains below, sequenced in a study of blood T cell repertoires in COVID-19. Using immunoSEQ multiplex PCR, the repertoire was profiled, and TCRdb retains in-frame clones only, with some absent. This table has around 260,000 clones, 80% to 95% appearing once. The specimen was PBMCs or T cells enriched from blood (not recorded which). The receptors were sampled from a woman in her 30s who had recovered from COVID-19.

The CDR3: CASRGLSGFTEAFF. In DNA, the CDR3 is TGTGCCAGCAGGGGACTTAGCGGTTTCACTGAAGCTTTCTTT. The chain employs TRBV28 and TRBJ1-1, with TRBD1 as a possible D gene (5 bases). The V and J ends lost 6 bases and 4 bases respectively, with 15 bases between them. The CDR3 covers 14 residues. Per germline, CDR1 MDHEN and CDR2 SYDVKM.

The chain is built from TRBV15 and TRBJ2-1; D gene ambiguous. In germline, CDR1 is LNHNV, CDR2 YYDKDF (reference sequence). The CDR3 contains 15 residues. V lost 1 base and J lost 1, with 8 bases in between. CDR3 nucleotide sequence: TGTGCCACCAGCAGAGGGGCAGTTTCCTACAATGAGCAGTTCTTC. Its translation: CATSRGAVSYNEQFF.

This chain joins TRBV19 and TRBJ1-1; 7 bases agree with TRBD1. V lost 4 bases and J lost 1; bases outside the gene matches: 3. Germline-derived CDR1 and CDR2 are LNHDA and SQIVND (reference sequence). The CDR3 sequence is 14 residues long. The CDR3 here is CASSKNRGNTEAFF. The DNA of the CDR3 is TGTGCCAGTAGTAAGAACAGGGGGAACACTGAAGCTTTCTTT.

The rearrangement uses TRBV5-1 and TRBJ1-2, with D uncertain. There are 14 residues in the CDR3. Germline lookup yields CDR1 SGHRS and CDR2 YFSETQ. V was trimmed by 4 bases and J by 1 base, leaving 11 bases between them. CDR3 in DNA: TGCGCCAGCAGCCCGACTACCGTTAACTATGGCTACACCTTC. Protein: CASSPTTVNYGYTF. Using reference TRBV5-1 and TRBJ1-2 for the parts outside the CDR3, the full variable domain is KAGVTQTPRYLIKTRGQQVTLSCSPISGHRSVSWYQQTPGQGLQFLFEYFSETQRNKGNFPGRFSGRQFSNSRSEMNVSTLELGDSALYLCASSPTTVNYGYTFGSGTRLTVV.

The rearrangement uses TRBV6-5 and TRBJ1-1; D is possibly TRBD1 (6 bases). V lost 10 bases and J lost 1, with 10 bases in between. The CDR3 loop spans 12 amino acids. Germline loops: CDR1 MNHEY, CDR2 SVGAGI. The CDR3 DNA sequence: TGTGCCACCTCCAGGGGGAACACTGAAGCTTTCTTT. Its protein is CATSRGNTEAFF.

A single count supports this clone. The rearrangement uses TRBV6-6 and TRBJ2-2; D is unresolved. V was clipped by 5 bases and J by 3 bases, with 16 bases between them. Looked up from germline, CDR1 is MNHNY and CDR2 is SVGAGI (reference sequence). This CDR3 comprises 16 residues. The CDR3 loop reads CASSGLRPRDTGELFF. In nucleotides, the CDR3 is TGTGCCAGCAGTGGTCTGCGCCCTCGGGACACCGGGGAGCTGTTTTTT.

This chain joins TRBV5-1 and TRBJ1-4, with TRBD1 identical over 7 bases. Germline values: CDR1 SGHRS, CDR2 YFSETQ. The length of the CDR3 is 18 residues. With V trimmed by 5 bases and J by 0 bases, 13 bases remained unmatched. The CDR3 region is CASRSRDSAFATNEKLFF. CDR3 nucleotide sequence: TGCGCCAGCAGATCAAGGGACAGTGCCTTTGCAACTAATGAAAAACTGTTTTTT.

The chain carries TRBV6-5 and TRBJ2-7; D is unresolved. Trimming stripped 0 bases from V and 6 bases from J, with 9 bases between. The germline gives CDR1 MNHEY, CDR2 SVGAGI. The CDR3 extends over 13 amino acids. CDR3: CASSYSGSTEQYF. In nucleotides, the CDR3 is TGTGCCAGCAGTTACTCTGGTTCTACCGAGCAGTACTTC.

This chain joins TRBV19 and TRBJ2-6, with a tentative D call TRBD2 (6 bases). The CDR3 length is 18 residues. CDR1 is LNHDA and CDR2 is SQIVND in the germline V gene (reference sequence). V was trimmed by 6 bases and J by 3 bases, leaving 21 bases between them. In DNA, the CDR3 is TGTGCCAGTAGGCAGGGTACTCCTCGGGGGATTGGGGCCAACGTCCTGACTTTC. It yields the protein CASRQGTPRGIGANVLTF.

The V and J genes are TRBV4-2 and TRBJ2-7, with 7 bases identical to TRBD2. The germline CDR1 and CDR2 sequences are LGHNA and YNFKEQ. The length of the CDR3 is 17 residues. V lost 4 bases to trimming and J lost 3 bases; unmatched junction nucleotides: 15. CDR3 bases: TGTGCCAGCAGCCCGAAAAGCCTAGCGGAGGAACACTACGAGCAGTACTTC. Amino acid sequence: CASSPKSLAEEHYEQYF.

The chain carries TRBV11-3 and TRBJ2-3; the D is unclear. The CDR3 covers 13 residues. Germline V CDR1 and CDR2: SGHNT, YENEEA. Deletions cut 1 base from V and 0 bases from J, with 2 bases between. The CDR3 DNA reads TGTGCCAGCAGCTTAGCTAGCACAGATACGCAGTATTTT. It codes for CASSLASTDTQYF.

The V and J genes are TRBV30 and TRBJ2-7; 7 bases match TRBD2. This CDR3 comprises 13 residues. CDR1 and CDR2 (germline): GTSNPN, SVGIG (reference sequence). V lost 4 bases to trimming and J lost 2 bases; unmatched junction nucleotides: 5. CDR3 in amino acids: CAWNRAGTYEQYF. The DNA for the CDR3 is TGTGCCTGGAATCGAGCGGGAACCTACGAGCAGTACTTC.

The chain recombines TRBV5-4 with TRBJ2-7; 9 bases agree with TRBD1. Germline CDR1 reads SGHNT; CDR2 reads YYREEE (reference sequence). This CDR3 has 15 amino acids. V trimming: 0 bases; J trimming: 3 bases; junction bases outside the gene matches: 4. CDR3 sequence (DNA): TGTGCCAGCAGCTTGGCACAGGGGGCCCTCTACGAGCAGTACTTC. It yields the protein CASSLAQGALYEQYF.

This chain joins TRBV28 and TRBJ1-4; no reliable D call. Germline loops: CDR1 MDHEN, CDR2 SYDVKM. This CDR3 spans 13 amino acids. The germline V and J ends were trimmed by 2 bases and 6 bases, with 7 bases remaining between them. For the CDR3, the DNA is TGTGCCAGCAGTTTACCTCCCCATGAAAAACTGTTTTTT. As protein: CASSLPPHEKLFF.

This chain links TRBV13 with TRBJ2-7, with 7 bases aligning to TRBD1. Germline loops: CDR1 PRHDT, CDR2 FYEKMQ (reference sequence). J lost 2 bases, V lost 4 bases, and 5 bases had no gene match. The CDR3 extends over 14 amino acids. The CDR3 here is CASSSDRDPYEQYF. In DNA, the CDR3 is TGTGCCAGCAGCTCCGACAGGGACCCCTACGAGCAGTACTTC. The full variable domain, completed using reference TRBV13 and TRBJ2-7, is AAGVIQSPRHLIKEKRETATLKCYPIPRHDTVYWYQQGPGQDPQFLISFYEKMQSDKGSIPDRFSAQQFSDYHSELNMSSLELGDSALYFCASSSDRDPYEQYFGPGTRLTVT.

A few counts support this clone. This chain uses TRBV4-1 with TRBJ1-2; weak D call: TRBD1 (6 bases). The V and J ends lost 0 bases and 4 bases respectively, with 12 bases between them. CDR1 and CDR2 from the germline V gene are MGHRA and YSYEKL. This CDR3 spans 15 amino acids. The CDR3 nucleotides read TGCGCCAGCAGCCAAGATGAGGGGGACACCTATGGCTACACCTTC. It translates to CASSQDEGDTYGYTF.

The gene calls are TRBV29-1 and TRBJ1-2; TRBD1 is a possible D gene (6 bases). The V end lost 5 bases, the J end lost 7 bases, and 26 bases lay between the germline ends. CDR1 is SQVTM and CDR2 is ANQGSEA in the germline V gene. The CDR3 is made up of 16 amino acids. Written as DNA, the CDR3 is TGCAGCGTTCAGGATACATTCAGGGGCCCGCCGGGTGGCTACACCTTC. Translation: CSVQDTFRGPPGGYTF.

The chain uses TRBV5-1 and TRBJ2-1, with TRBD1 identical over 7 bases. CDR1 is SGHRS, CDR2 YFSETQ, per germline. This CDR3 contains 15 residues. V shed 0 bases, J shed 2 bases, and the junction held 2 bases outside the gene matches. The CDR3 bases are TGCGCCAGCAGCTTGGAGGGACAGCCCTACAATGAGCAGTTCTTC. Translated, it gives CASSLEGQPYNEQFF. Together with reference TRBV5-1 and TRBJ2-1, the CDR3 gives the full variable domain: KAGVTQTPRYLIKTRGQQVTLSCSPISGHRSVSWYQQTPGQGLQFLFEYFSETQRNKGNFPGRFSGRQFSNSRSEMNVSTLELGDSALYLCASSLEGQPYNEQFFGPGTRLTVL.

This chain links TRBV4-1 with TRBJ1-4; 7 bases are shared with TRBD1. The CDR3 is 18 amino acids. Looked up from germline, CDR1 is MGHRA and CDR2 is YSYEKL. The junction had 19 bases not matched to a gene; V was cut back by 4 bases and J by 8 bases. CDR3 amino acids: CASSRLTSGGGFFEKLFF. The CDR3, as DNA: TGCGCCAGCAGCCGCCTGACTTCCGGAGGGGGCTTTTTCGAAAAACTGTTTTTT.

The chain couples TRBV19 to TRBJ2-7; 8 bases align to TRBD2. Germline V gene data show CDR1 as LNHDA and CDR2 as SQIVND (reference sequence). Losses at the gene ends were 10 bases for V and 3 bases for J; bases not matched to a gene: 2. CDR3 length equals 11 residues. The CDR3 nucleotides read TGTGCCACAACTAGCGGCTACGAGCAGTACTTC. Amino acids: CATTSGYEQYF. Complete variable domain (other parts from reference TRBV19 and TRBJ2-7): DGGITQSPKYLFRKEGQNVTLSCEQNLNHDAMYWYRQDPGQGLRLIYYSQIVNDFQKGDIAEGYSVSREKKESFPLTVTSAQKNPTAFYLCATTSGYEQYFGPGTRLTVT.

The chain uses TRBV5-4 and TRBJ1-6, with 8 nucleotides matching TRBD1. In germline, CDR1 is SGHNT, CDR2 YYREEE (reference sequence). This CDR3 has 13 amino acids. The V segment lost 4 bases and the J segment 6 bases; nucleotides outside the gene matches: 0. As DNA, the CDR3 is TGTGCCAGCAGCCAGGGGGCTAATTCACCCCTCCACTTT. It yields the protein CASSQGANSPLHF.

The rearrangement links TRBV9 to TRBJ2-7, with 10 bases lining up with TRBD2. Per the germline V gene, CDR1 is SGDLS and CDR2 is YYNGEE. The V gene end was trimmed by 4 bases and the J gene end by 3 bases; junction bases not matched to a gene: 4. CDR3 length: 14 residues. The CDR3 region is CASSPRTSGYEQYF. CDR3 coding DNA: TGTGCCAGCAGCCCTCGGACTAGCGGCTACGAGCAGTACTTC.

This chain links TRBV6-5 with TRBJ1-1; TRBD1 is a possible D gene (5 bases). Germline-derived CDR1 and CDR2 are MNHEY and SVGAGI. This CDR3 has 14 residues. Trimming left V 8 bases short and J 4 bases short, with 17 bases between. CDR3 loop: CASQVKGFGTEAFF. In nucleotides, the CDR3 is TGTGCCAGCCAGGTAAAGGGGTTTGGCACTGAAGCTTTCTTT.

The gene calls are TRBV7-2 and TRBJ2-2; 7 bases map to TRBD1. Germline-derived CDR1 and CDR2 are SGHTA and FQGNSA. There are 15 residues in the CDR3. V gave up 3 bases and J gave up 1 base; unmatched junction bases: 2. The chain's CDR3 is CASSFRTGNTGELFF. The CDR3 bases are TGTGCCAGCAGCTTCAGGACAGGGAACACCGGGGAGCTGTTTTTT. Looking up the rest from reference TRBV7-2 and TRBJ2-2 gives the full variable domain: GAGVSQSPSNKVTEKGKDVELRCDPISGHTALYWYRQSLGQGLEFLIYFQGNSAPDKSGLPSDRFSAERTGGSVSTLTIQRTQQEDSAVYLCASSFRTGNTGELFFGEGSRLTVL.

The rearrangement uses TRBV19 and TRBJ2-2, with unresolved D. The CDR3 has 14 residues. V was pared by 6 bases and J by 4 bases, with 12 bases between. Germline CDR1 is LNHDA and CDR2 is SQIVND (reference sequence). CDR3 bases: TGTGCCAGTAGGGCAGGCATGAGCACCGGGGAGCTGTTTTTT. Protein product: CASRAGMSTGELFF.

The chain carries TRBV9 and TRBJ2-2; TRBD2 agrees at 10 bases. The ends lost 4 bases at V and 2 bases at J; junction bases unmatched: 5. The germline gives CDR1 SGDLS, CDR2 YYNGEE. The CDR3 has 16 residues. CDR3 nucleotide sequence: TGTGCCAGCAGCCCCCGACTAGCGGGCAACACCGGGGAGCTGTTTTTT. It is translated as CASSPRLAGNTGELFF.

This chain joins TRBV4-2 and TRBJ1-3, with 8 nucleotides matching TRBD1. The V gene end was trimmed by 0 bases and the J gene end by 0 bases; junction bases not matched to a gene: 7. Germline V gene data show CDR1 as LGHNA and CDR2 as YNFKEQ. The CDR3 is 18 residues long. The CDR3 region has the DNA TGTGCCAGCAGCCAAGACAGGGGGCAATTCTTCTCTGGAAACACCATATATTTT. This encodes CASSQDRGQFFSGNTIYF.

The CDR3 here is CASSPGQGSQPQHF. DNA of the CDR3: TGTGCCAGCAGCCCAGGACAGGGGAGTCAGCCCCAGCATTTT. The J gene is TRBJ1-5, the V gene TRBV9, with 9 bases aligning to TRBD1. V lost 4 bases and J lost 6; bases outside the gene matches: 5. The CDR3 contains 14 residues. Germline V gene data show CDR1 as SGDLS and CDR2 as YYNGEE. Filled out from reference TRBV9 and TRBJ1-5, the complete variable domain reads DSGVTQTPKHLITATGQRVTLRCSPRSGDLSVYWYQQSLDQGLQFLIQYYNGEERAKGNILERFSAQQFPDLHSELNLSSLELGDSALYFCASSPGQGSQPQHFGDGTRLSIL.

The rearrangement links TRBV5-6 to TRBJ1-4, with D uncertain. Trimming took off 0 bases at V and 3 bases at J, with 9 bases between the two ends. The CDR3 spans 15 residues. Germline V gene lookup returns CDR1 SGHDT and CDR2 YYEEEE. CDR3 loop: CASSLAGVPNEKLFF. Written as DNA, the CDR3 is TGTGCCAGCAGCTTGGCCGGGGTTCCTAATGAAAAACTGTTTTTT.

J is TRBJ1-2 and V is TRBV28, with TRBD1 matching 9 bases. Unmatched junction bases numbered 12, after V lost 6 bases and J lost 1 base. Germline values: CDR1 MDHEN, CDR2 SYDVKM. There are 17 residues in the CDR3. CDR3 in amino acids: CASRAEGQGVVNYGYTF. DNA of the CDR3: TGTGCCAGCAGGGCCGAGGGACAGGGAGTGGTTAACTATGGCTACACCTTC.